This T cell receptor (beta chain) was identified in a study of shared clonotypes between healthy human individuals. In the case of this clone: Antigen specificity is unknown.

Within Nashville, Tennessee resided all donors, each a Caucasian adult. The CDR3 contains 14 residues. Germline V gene lookup returns CDR1 MNHNY and CDR2 SVGAGI (reference sequence). With 7 bases removed from V and 2 bases from J, the gap between germline ends came to 12 bases. Study-wide findings and caveats: Between a few donors, naive CD4 clonotypes were shared at a level of about 5%. Memory subsets generally showed lower estimated richness than naive subsets.

Sequencing was performed with immunoSEQ multiplex PCR; in TCRdb, only in-frame clones are kept and a portion is missing. The data hold a few million clones, with around nine tenths observed a single time. Input material: naive CD4+ T cells sorted from blood. The subset: CD45RA+ positively selected. The source is a young man in good health. The V gene is TRBV6-6, the J gene TRBJ2-1; possible D gene TRBD2, 6 bases. The CDR3, as DNA: TGTGCCAGCAACAAGGGCGGGGCCTACAATGAGCAGTTCTTC. It yields the protein CASNKGGAYNEQFF.